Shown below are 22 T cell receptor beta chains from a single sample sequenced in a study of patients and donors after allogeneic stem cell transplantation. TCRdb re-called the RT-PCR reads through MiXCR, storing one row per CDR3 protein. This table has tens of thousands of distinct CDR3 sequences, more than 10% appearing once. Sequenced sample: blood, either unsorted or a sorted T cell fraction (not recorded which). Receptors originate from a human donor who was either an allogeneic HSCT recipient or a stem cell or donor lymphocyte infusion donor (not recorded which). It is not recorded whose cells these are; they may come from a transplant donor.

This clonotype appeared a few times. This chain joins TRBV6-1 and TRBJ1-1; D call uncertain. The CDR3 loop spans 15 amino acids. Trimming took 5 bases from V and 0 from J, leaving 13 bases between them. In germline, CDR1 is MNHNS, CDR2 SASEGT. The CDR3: CASSKTNALNTEAFF. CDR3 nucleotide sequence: TGTGCCAGCAGTAAAACCAACGCGCTGAACACTGAAGCTTTCTTT.

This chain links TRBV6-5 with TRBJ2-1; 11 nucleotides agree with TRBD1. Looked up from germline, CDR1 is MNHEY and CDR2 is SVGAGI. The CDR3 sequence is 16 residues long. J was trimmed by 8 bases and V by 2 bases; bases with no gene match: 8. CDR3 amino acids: CASSYLGQGGGHEQFF. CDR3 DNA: TGTGCCAGCAGTTACCTGGGACAGGGGGGTGGGCATGAGCAGTTCTTC.

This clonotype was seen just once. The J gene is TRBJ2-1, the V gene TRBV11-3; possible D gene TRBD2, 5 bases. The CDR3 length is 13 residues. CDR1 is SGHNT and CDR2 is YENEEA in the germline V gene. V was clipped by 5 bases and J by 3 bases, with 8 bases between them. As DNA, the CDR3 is TGTGCCAGCAGCCCCCGGGACTACAATGAGCAGTTCTTC. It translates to CASSPRDYNEQFF.

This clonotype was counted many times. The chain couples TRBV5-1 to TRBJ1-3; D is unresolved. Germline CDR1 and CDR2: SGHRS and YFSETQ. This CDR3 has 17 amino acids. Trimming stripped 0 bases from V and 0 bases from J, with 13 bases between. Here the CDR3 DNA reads TGCGCCAGCAGCTTGGCGGGCTACCAGAACTCTGGAAACACCATATATTTT. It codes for CASSLAGYQNSGNTIYF.

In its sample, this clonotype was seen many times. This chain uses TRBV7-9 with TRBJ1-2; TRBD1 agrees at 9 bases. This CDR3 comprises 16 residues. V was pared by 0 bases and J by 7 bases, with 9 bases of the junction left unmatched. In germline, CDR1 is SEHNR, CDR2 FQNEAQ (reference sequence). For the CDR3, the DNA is TGTGCCAGCAGCTTAGCCGTGGGGACAGGGTCGGGTGGCTACACCTTC. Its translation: CASSLAVGTGSGGYTF.

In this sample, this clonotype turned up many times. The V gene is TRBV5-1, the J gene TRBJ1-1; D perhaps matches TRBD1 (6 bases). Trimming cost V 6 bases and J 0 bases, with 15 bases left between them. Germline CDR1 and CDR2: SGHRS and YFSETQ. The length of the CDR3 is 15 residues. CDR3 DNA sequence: TGCGCCAGCAAGACATCAGGGGCCATGAACACTGAAGCTTTCTTT. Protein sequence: CASKTSGAMNTEAFF. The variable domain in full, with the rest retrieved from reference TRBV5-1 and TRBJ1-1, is KAGVTQTPRYLIKTRGQQVTLSCSPISGHRSVSWYQQTPGQGLQFLFEYFSETQRNKGNFPGRFSGRQFSNSRSEMNVSTLELGDSALYLCASKTSGAMNTEAFFGQGTRLTVV.

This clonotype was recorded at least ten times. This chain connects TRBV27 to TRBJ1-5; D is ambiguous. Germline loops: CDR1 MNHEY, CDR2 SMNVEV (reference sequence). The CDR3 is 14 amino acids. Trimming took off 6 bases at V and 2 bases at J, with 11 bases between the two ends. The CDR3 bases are TGTGCCAGCAGATCAGGCCTGGGCAATCAGCCCCAGCATTTT. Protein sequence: CASRSGLGNQPQHF.

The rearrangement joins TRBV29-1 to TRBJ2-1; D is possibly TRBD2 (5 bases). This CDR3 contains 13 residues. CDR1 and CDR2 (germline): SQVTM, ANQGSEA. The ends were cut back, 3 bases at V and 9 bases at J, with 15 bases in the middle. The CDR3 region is CSVERVQGGEQFF. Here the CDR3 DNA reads TGCAGCGTTGAGCGGGTGCAAGGAGGTGAGCAGTTCTTC.

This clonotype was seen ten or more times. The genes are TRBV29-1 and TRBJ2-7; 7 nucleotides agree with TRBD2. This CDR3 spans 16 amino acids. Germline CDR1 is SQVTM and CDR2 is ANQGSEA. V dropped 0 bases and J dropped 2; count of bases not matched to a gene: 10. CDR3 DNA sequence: TGCAGCGTTGAAGAGGTAGGGAGGGCAGGACCCTACGAGCAGTACTTC. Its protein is CSVEEVGRAGPYEQYF.

CDR3 sequence: CASSLFPTSGRTDTQYF. The CDR3 coding sequence is TGTGCCAGCAGTTTATTCCCGACTAGCGGGAGAACAGATACGCAGTATTTT. The J gene is TRBJ2-3, the V gene TRBV12-3 or TRBV12-4; TRBD2 matches 12 bases. After removal of 2 bases from V and 3 bases from J, the junction contained 6 bases not matched to a gene. The CDR3 runs to 17 residues.

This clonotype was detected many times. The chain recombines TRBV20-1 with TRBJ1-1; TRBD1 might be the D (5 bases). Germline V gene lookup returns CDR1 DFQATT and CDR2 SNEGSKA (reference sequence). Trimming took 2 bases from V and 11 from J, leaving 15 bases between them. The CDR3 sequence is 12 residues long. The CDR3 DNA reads TGCAGTGCTAGAAAATTTGGGGGTGATGCTTTCTTT. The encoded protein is CSARKFGGDAFF.

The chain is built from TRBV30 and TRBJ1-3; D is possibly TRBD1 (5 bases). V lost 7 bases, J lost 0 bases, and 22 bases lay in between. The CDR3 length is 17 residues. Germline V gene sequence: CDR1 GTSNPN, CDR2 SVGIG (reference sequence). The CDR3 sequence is CALLDPGKGPSGNTIYF. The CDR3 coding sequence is TGTGCCTTACTAGACCCAGGGAAAGGGCCCTCTGGAAACACCATATATTTT. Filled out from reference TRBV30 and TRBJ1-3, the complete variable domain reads SQTIHQWPATLVQPVGSPLSLECTVEGTSNPNLYWYRQAAGRGLQLLFYSVGIGQISSEVPQNLSASRPQDRQFILSSKKLLLSDSGFYLCALLDPGKGPSGNTIYFGEGSWLTVV.

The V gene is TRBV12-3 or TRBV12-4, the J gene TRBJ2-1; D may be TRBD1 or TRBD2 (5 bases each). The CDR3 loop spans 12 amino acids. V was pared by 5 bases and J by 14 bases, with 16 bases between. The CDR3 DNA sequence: TGTGCCAGCAGTCTTGCCGGGACCCTCGAGTTCTTC. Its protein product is CASSLAGTLEFF.

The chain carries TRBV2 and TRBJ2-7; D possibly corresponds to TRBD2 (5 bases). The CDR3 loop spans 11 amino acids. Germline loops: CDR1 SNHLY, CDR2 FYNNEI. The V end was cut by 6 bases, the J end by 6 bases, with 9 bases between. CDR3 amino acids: CASREVVEQYF. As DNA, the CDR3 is TGTGCCAGCAGGGAGGTGGTCGAGCAGTACTTC.

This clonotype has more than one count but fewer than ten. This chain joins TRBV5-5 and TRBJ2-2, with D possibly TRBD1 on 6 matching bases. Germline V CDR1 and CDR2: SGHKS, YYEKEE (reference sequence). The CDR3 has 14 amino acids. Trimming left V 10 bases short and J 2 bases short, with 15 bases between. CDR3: CAANAGENTGELFF. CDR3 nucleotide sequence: TGTGCCGCGAACGCAGGGGAAAACACCGGGGAGCTGTTTTTT.

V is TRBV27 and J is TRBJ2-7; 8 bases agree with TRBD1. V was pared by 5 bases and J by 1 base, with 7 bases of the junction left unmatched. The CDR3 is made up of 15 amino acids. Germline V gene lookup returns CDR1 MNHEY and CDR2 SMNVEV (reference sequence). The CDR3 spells CASSPRTGFSYEQYF. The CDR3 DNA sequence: TGTGCCAGCAGTCCCCGGACAGGGTTTTCCTACGAGCAGTACTTC.

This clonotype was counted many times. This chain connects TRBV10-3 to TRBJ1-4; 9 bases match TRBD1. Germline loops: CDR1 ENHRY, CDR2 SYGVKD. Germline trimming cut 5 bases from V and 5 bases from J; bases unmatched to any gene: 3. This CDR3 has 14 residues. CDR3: CAISPDRGNEKLFF. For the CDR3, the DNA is TGTGCCATCAGTCCGGACAGGGGAAATGAAAAACTGTTTTTT.

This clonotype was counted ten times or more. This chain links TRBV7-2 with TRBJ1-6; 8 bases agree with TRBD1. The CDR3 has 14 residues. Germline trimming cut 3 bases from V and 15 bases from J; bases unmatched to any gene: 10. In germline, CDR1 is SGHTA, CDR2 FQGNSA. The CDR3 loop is CASSFTGGRARLHF. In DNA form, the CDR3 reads TGTGCCAGCAGCTTCACAGGGGGGCGGGCTCGCCTCCACTTT.

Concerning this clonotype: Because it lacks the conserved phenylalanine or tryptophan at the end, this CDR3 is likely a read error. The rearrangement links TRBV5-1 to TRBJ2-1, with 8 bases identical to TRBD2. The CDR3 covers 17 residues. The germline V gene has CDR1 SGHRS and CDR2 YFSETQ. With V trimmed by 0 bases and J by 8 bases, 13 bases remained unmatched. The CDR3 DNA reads TGCGCCAGCAGCTTGGACCTCGAGGGACTAGTAACCCATGAGCAGTTCTTA. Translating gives CASSLDLEGLVTHEQFL.

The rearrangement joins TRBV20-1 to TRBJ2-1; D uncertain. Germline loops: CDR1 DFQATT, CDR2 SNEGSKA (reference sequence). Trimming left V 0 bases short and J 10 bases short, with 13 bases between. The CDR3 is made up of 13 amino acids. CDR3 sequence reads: CSARDNIFNEQFF. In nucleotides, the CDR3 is TGCAGTGCTAGAGACAACATTTTTAACGAGCAGTTCTTC.

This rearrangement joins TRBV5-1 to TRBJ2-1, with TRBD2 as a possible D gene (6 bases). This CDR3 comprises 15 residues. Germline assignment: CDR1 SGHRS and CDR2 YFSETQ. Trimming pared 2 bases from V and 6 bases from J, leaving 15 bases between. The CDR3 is CASSLVGLLVNEQFF. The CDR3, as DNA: TGCGCCAGCAGCTTAGTGGGACTTCTCGTCAATGAGCAGTTCTTC.

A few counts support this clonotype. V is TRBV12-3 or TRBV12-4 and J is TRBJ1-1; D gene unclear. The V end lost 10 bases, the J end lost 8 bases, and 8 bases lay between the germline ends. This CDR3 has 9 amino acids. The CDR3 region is CATNAEAFF. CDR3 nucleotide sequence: TGTGCCACTAACGCAGAAGCTTTCTTT.